Each of the 27 T cell receptor beta chains below was sequenced from the same sample in a study of shared clonotypes between healthy human individuals. Generated by immunoSEQ multiplex PCR, the TCRdb table keeps only in-frame clones and is missing some. This table holds about half a million clones, more than 75% found once. Sequenced material: PBMCs. The receptors were gathered from a woman between 40 and 50 years old in good health. Some clones in this sample may be carry-over from other donors' samples.

This clone appeared a single time. V gene TRBV2 combines with J gene TRBJ2-3; no clear D. The CDR3 consists of 15 residues. Trimming shortened V by 3 bases and J by 1 base, and 11 bases separated the two germline ends. Germline V gives CDR1 SNHLY, CDR2 FYNNEI. DNA of the CDR3: TGTGCCAGCAGTGATGGTCAGCCGCGCACAGATACGCAGTATTTT. Its protein product is CASSDGQPRTDTQYF.

This clone has a handful of counts. This sequence joins TRBV15 and TRBJ2-2, with TRBD2 identical over 9 bases. CDR1 and CDR2 (germline): LNHNV, YYDKDF (reference sequence). The CDR3 length is 14 residues. V was pared by 5 bases and J by 6 bases, with 4 bases of the junction left unmatched. The CDR3 sequence is CATSLSGSAGELFF. CDR3 nucleotide sequence: TGTGCCACCAGCCTTAGCGGGAGTGCCGGGGAGCTGTTTTTT. Full variable domain (rest looked up from reference TRBV15 and TRBJ2-2): DAMVIQNPRYQVTQFGKPVTLSCSQTLNHNVMYWYQQKSSQAPKLLFHYYDKDFNNEADTPDNFQSRRPNTSFCFLDIRSPGLGDTAMYLCATSLSGSAGELFFGEGSRLTVL.

V usage is TRBV7-8 and J usage is TRBJ1-5, with TRBD1 as a possible D gene (5 bases). The CDR3 has 15 residues. The germline gives CDR1 SGHVS, CDR2 FQNEAQ. Trimming removed 5 bases from V and 3 bases from J, with 14 bases in between. The CDR3 bases are TGTGCCAGCAGCCCCGACAGCCCTCTCAATCAGCCCCAGCATTTT. It is translated as CASSPDSPLNQPQHF.

V and J are TRBV28 and TRBJ2-1; 10 bases line up with TRBD2. The CDR3 spans 14 residues. Germline-derived CDR1 and CDR2 are MDHEN and SYDVKM. V lost 8 bases, J lost 6 bases, and 7 bases stayed unmatched. The CDR3 loop is CASLLSSGSNEQFF. The DNA of the CDR3 is TGTGCCAGCCTGCTATCTAGCGGGAGCAATGAGCAGTTCTTC.

The chain is built from TRBV7-9 and TRBJ2-2, with D unresolved. CDR3 length: 12 residues. The germline V gene has CDR1 SEHNR and CDR2 FQNEAQ (reference sequence). Deletions cut 6 bases from V and 4 bases from J, with 6 bases between. The CDR3 DNA reads as TGTGCCAGCAGGAAAAGCACCGGGGAGCTGTTTTTT. Its translation: CASRKSTGELFF.

This sequence joins TRBV28 and TRBJ2-7; no definite D call. Trimming cost V 3 bases and J 5 bases, with 2 bases left between them. The CDR3 has 10 residues. Germline assignment: CDR1 MDHEN and CDR2 SYDVKM. The CDR3 loop reads CASSFNEQYF. The CDR3, as DNA: TGTGCCAGCAGTTTCAACGAGCAGTACTTC.

The J gene is TRBJ1-1, the V gene TRBV7-2, with 8 bases matching TRBD1. CDR1 is SGHTA, CDR2 FQGNSA, per germline. There are 14 residues in the CDR3. Trimming removed 1 base from V and 4 bases from J; junction bases left unmatched: 2. The CDR3 DNA reads TGTGCCAGCAGCTTAGGCAGGGGGCTCACTGAAGCTTTCTTT. Residues: CASSLGRGLTEAFF.

The chain joins TRBV2 to TRBJ1-2; D might be TRBD1 (6 bases). The germline V gene has CDR1 SNHLY and CDR2 FYNNEI. This CDR3 contains 13 residues. Trimming left V 7 bases short and J 4 bases short, with 13 bases between. The CDR3 region is CASTTGFPYGYTF. The CDR3 nucleotides are TGTGCCAGCACTACAGGGTTCCCCTATGGCTACACCTTC.

This clone was recorded only once. CDR3 bases: TGTGCCAGCAGCACCGACAGGGGGAATGAAAAACTGTTTTTT. Translating it yields CASSTDRGNEKLFF. This sequence joins TRBV7-2 and TRBJ1-4; TRBD1 matches at 9 bases. Germline loops: CDR1 SGHTA, CDR2 FQGNSA. This CDR3 region has 14 residues. V was pared by 5 bases and J by 5 bases, with 3 bases of the junction left unmatched.

The chain is built from TRBV11-3 and TRBJ2-1; D not resolved. Germline loops: CDR1 SGHNT, CDR2 YENEEA. Trimming pared 1 base from V and 8 bases from J, leaving 18 bases between. This CDR3 spans 16 amino acids. The DNA of the CDR3 is TGTGCCAGCAGCTTAGGTCGGCAGGCAGATTTCGATGAGCAGTTCTTC. Translated, it gives CASSLGRQADFDEQFF.

This clone showed up just a few times. CDR3 protein: CASSLMSYNEQFF. The CDR3 region has the DNA TGTGCCAGCAGCTTAATGAGCTACAATGAGCAGTTCTTC. This rearrangement joins TRBV7-2 to TRBJ2-1; D is unclear. Between the trimmed V and J ends, which lost 2 bases and 3 bases, there was a span of 5 bases. The CDR3 length is 13 residues. The germline V gene encodes CDR1 SGHTA and CDR2 FQGNSA.

This chain uses TRBV11-2 with TRBJ1-1; D is undetermined. The CDR3 length is 15 residues. V dropped 5 bases and J dropped 2 bases, with 15 bases sitting between them. Looked up from germline, CDR1 is SGHAT and CDR2 is FQNNGV. The CDR3 DNA is TGTGCCAGCAGCGCCCGTTGGGATCGTAACACTGAAGCTTTCTTT. This translates into CASSARWDRNTEAFF.

This chain's CDR3 is CASSLAGFGSPLHF. The CDR3 region has the DNA TGCGCCAGCAGCTTGGCGGGGTTTGGTTCACCCCTCCACTTT. The rearrangement uses TRBV5-1 and TRBJ1-6; D gene unclear. This CDR3 spans 14 amino acids. V was pared by 0 bases and J by 9 bases, with 10 bases between. Germline lookup yields CDR1 SGHRS and CDR2 YFSETQ.

The chain employs TRBV11-2 and TRBJ2-5; the D call may be TRBD1 or TRBD2 (5 bases each). The CDR3 runs 14 residues. Germline V gene data show CDR1 as SGHAT and CDR2 as FQNNGV. Trimming left V 1 base short and J 9 bases short, with 15 bases between. CDR3 bases: TGTGCCAGCAGCTTAGTCTACGGGGCTGGCGCCCAGTACTTC. This gives the protein CASSLVYGAGAQYF.

This chain connects TRBV6-1 to TRBJ2-3; D perhaps matches TRBD2 (6 bases). The CDR3 is 13 residues long. The V end was cut by 2 bases, the J end by 11 bases, with 14 bases between. The germline V gene has CDR1 MNHNS and CDR2 SASEGT. Here the CDR3 reads CASSEFSLGGQYF. The CDR3 coding sequence is TGTGCCAGCAGTGAATTTTCCCTCGGGGGGCAGTATTTT.

This clone was counted once. This likely came from a read error, as a far larger clone is one base away. The chain combines TRBV2 with TRBJ2-3; D is unclear. CDR1 SNHLY and CDR2 FYNNEI come from the germline V gene. There are 12 residues in the CDR3. The CDR3 reads CASNEWADTQYF. The CDR3 region has the DNA TGTGCCAGCAATGAATGGGCAGATACGCAGTATTTT. The full variable domain, with the rest looked up from reference TRBV2 and TRBJ2-3, is EPEVTQTPSHQVTQMGQEVILRCVPISNHLYFYWYRQILGQKVEFLVSFYNNEISEKSEIFDDQFSVERPDGSNFTLKIRSTKLEDSAMYFCASNEWADTQYFGPGTRLTVL.

The table lists this clone with a few counts. The chain links TRBV15 to TRBJ2-1; unclear D gene. The V end was cut by 5 bases, the J end by 3 bases, with 20 bases between. The CDR3 totals 17 residues. Germline V gives CDR1 LNHNV, CDR2 YYDKDF (reference sequence). The CDR3 loop reads CATSLLPGGYLYNEQFF. For the CDR3, the DNA is TGTGCCACCAGCCTCCTTCCCGGCGGCTACCTCTACAATGAGCAGTTCTTC.

The chain links TRBV7-2 to TRBJ1-4, with D possibly TRBD1 on 6 matching bases. The germline V gene has CDR1 SGHTA and CDR2 FQGNSA. Trimming shortened V by 0 bases and J by 8 bases, and 10 bases separated the two germline ends. CDR3 size: 14 residues. CDR3 nucleotide sequence: TGTGCCAGCAGCTTAGCGCGAGGGACAGAAAAACTGTTTTTT. It specifies CASSLARGTEKLFF.

The chain employs TRBV11-2 and TRBJ2-1; unclear D gene. This CDR3 has 14 amino acids. Germline V gene data show CDR1 as SGHAT and CDR2 as FQNNGV. V was pared by 7 bases and J by 7 bases, with 17 bases between. The CDR3 is CASTPELDLNEQFF. CDR3 sequence (DNA): TGTGCCAGCACGCCCGAACTTGACCTAAATGAGCAGTTCTTC.

The J gene is TRBJ2-1, the V gene TRBV5-1, with D perhaps assigned TRBD1 or TRBD2 (6 bases each). The CDR3 is 15 residues long. Germline V lookup: CDR1 SGHRS, CDR2 YFSETQ. V shed 0 bases and J shed 7 bases, with 14 bases lying between them. The CDR3 reads CASSLVGGAGNEQFF. The CDR3 nucleotides are TGCGCCAGCAGCTTGGTTGGGGGCGCGGGGAATGAGCAGTTCTTC. Full variable domain (remainder filled in from reference TRBV5-1 and TRBJ2-1): KAGVTQTPRYLIKTRGQQVTLSCSPISGHRSVSWYQQTPGQGLQFLFEYFSETQRNKGNFPGRFSGRQFSNSRSEMNVSTLELGDSALYLCASSLVGGAGNEQFFGPGTRLTVL.

This clone was seen just once. J is TRBJ2-2 and V is TRBV2; D is perhaps TRBD1 (5 bases). This CDR3 region has 14 residues. The germline CDR1 and CDR2 sequences are SNHLY and FYNNEI. The V end was cut by 5 bases, the J end by 3 bases, with 10 bases between. The DNA of the CDR3 is TGTGCCAGCAGTTTGGGCAGGGACACCGGGGAGCTGTTTTTT. Translation: CASSLGRDTGELFF.

The chain joins TRBV4-1 to TRBJ2-7, with 7 bases lining up with TRBD2. This CDR3 spans 17 amino acids. Germline V lookup: CDR1 MGHRA, CDR2 YSYEKL. The J segment lost 3 bases and the V segment lost 0 bases, leaving 11 bases of the junction unmatched. CDR3 loop: CASSQEAGTRYYYEQYF. Here the CDR3 DNA reads TGCGCCAGCAGCCAAGAAGCGGGAACCCGTTATTACTACGAGCAGTACTTC.

The rearrangement links TRBV7-2 to TRBJ2-2; 9 bases align to TRBD2. J gave up 5 bases and V 3 bases, and 13 bases lay outside the gene matches. CDR1 is SGHTA and CDR2 is FQGNSA in the germline V gene. The CDR3 runs 18 residues. CDR3 sequence reads: CASSFRDFAGGRTGELFF. For the CDR3, the DNA is TGTGCCAGCAGCTTCCGCGATTTCGCGGGAGGGAGGACCGGGGAGCTGTTTTTT. Full variable domain (remainder filled in from reference TRBV7-2 and TRBJ2-2): GAGVSQSPSNKVTEKGKDVELRCDPISGHTALYWYRQSLGQGLEFLIYFQGNSAPDKSGLPSDRFSAERTGGSVSTLTIQRTQQEDSAVYLCASSFRDFAGGRTGELFFGEGSRLTVL.

This clone was observed a few times. This rearrangement joins TRBV7-9 to TRBJ2-7; 7 nucleotides line up with TRBD1. CDR1 and CDR2 from the germline V gene are SEHNR and FQNEAQ (reference sequence). This CDR3 is 15 amino acids long. Trimming at V came to 2 bases and at J to 3 bases, leaving 7 bases not matched to a gene. Here the CDR3 reads CASSLRQGGGYEQYF. In DNA, the CDR3 is TGTGCCAGCAGCTTAAGACAGGGTGGCGGCTACGAGCAGTACTTC.

The V call is TRBV9, the J call TRBJ2-7, with 10 bases lining up with TRBD2. CDR3 length equals 16 residues. The ends lost 0 bases at V and 6 bases at J; junction bases unmatched: 9. Germline V CDR1 and CDR2: SGDLS, YYNGEE. The CDR3 region has the DNA TGTGCCAGCAGCGTAGAACCAGCGGGAGGGATTGGCGAGCAGTACTTC. Amino acids: CASSVEPAGGIGEQYF. Filled out from reference TRBV9 and TRBJ2-7, the complete variable domain reads DSGVTQTPKHLITATGQRVTLRCSPRSGDLSVYWYQQSLDQGLQFLIQYYNGEERAKGNILERFSAQQFPDLHSELNLSSLELGDSALYFCASSVEPAGGIGEQYFGPGTRLTVT.

Note on this clone: Other DNA sequences in this sample translate to the same CDR3. The V call is TRBV19, the J call TRBJ2-5; D remains ambiguous. V lost 3 bases and J lost 5, with 10 bases in between. CDR1 LNHDA and CDR2 SQIVND come from the germline V gene (reference sequence). The CDR3 runs 13 residues. The CDR3 reads CASSIGVGETQYF. The CDR3 nucleotides read TGTGCCAGTAGTATTGGAGTCGGGGAGACCCAGTACTTC. The variable domain in full, completed from reference TRBV19 and TRBJ2-5, reads DGGITQSPKYLFRKEGQNVTLSCEQNLNHDAMYWYRQDPGQGLRLIYYSQIVNDFQKGDIAEGYSVSREKKESFPLTVTSAQKNPTAFYLCASSIGVGETQYFGPGTRLLVL.

This sequence joins TRBV6-6 and TRBJ2-7; weak D call: TRBD2 (6 bases). From germline, CDR1 is MNHNY and CDR2 SVGAGI (reference sequence). This CDR3 is built from 16 residues. Trimming took 4 bases from V and 0 from J, leaving 16 bases between them. The CDR3, as DNA: TGTGCCAGCAGTTCCGCTGTAGCGGCAAGCTCCTACGAGCAGTACTTC. This translates into CASSSAVAASSYEQYF.